The 18 T cell receptor beta chains in this list originate from one sample, sequenced in a study of chemoradiotherapy in HPV16-positive cancers. Using immunoSEQ multiplex PCR, the repertoire was profiled, and TCRdb retains in-frame clones only, with some absent. The sample contains over 15,000 clones, about 80% of which appear only once. The sequences come from blood, collected from a patient who underwent chemoradiotherapy. These receptors were collected from a human donor with HPV-associated anogenital cancer.

A single count supports this clone. The chain uses TRBV28 and TRBJ1-6; perhaps TRBD1 as D (5 bases). V lost 10 bases, J lost 8 bases, and 15 bases lay in between. The CDR3 consists of 13 residues. Looked up from germline, CDR1 is MDHEN and CDR2 is SYDVKM. DNA of the CDR3: TGTGCCACCTCCAGGGTATTAGATTCACCCCTCCACTTT. Translated, it gives CATSRVLDSPLHF.

The chain carries TRBV6-5 and TRBJ1-2; D possibly corresponds to TRBD1 (5 bases). The length of the CDR3 is 14 residues. V lost 2 bases, J lost 10 bases, and 17 bases lay in between. Germline V lookup: CDR1 MNHEY, CDR2 SVGAGI. This chain's CDR3 is CASSYERGTGVYTF. CDR3 DNA sequence: TGTGCCAGCAGTTACGAGCGAGGGACGGGAGTCTACACCTTC.

The chain carries TRBV7-2 and TRBJ2-1, with D possibly matching TRBD1 (6 bases). Germline assignment: CDR1 SGHTA and CDR2 FQGNSA. The length of the CDR3 is 13 residues. V lost 3 bases and J lost 6, with 9 bases in between. CDR3 loop: CASSLDRSNEQFF. CDR3 nucleotides: TGTGCCAGCAGCTTGGACAGAAGCAATGAGCAGTTCTTC.

The V call is TRBV15, the J call TRBJ2-2; D is perhaps TRBD1 (6 bases). CDR3 length: 18 amino acids. V lost 5 bases and J 1 base, leaving 20 bases between the germline ends. Per the germline V gene, CDR1 is LNHNV and CDR2 is YYDKDF (reference sequence). CDR3 sequence reads: CATSLKHVTGQNTGELFF. DNA for the CDR3: TGTGCCACCAGCCTAAAACACGTAACGGGACAGAACACCGGGGAGCTGTTTTTT.

V usage is TRBV10-3 and J usage is TRBJ2-2; the match to TRBD2 covers 7 bases. The length of the CDR3 is 17 residues. From germline, CDR1 is ENHRY and CDR2 SYGVKD. Trimming took 6 bases from V and 1 from J; bases not matched to a gene: 11. In DNA form, the CDR3 reads TGTGCCATCAGACCCGCCGCTAGCGGAGAGAACACCGGGGAGCTGTTTTTT. This sequence encodes CAIRPAASGENTGELFF.

The gene calls are TRBV18 and TRBJ2-3, with D perhaps TRBD1 (6 bases). The germline V gene encodes CDR1 KGHSH and CDR2 LQKENI. With 0 bases removed from V and 1 base from J, the gap between germline ends came to 8 bases. The CDR3 consists of 15 residues. The CDR3 loop is CASSPPSGGTDTQYF. The CDR3 DNA is TGTGCCAGCTCACCACCTTCAGGGGGCACAGATACGCAGTATTTT. Together with reference TRBV18 and TRBJ2-3, the CDR3 gives the full variable domain: NAGVMQNPRHLVRRRGQEARLRCSPMKGHSHVYWYRQLPEEGLKFMVYLQKENIIDESGMPKERFSAEFPKEGPSILRIQQVVRGDSAAYFCASSPPSGGTDTQYFGPGTRLTVL.

This clone was picked up one time. This sequence joins TRBV9 and TRBJ2-1, with a weak D call TRBD2 (6 bases). CDR1 and CDR2 (germline): SGDLS, YYNGEE. The CDR3 runs 16 residues. The V and J ends lost 0 bases and 6 bases respectively, with 16 bases between them. The CDR3 region has the DNA TGTGCCAGCAGCGTAGGGGCTAGCGTGGGACTCAATGAGCAGTTCTTC. It translates to CASSVGASVGLNEQFF. Filled out from reference TRBV9 and TRBJ2-1, the complete variable domain reads DSGVTQTPKHLITATGQRVTLRCSPRSGDLSVYWYQQSLDQGLQFLIQYYNGEERAKGNILERFSAQQFPDLHSELNLSSLELGDSALYFCASSVGASVGLNEQFFGPGTRLTVL.

The V call is TRBV27, the J call TRBJ1-4; a weak D match, TRBD1 (5 bases). This CDR3 has 16 residues. In germline, CDR1 is MNHEY, CDR2 SMNVEV (reference sequence). V was clipped by 2 bases and J by 4 bases, with 14 bases between them. The CDR3 protein is CASSLAGDGDNEKLFF. The CDR3 DNA is TGTGCCAGCAGTTTAGCTGGGGACGGCGATAATGAAAAACTGTTTTTT.

The chain is built from TRBV11-2 and TRBJ2-5, with no clear D. Per germline, CDR1 SGHAT and CDR2 FQNNGV. The CDR3 is made up of 14 amino acids. With 3 bases removed from V and 5 bases from J, the gap between germline ends came to 13 bases. The CDR3 DNA sequence: TGTGCCAGCAGCTTTTCGGTACGTGGGGAGACCCAGTACTTC. Its translation is CASSFSVRGETQYF.

The rearrangement uses TRBV18 and TRBJ1-5; D is unclear. Germline V gene data show CDR1 as KGHSH and CDR2 as LQKENI. The V end lost 0 bases, the J end lost 4 bases, and 7 bases lay between the germline ends. The CDR3 consists of 14 residues. The CDR3 sequence: CASSPPSVNQPQHF. The CDR3 nucleotides read TGTGCCAGCTCACCACCTTCAGTGAATCAGCCCCAGCATTTT.

This clone was seen a handful of times. V is TRBV28 and J is TRBJ2-7, with 9 bases matching TRBD2. The V and J ends lost 4 bases and 0 bases, in that order; junction bases with no gene match: 10. Germline CDR1 reads MDHEN; CDR2 reads SYDVKM. The CDR3 extends over 17 amino acids. The CDR3 nucleotides read TGTGCCAGCAGTTCACTCCGACTAGCGGCTTACTCCTACGAGCAGTACTTC. Translation: CASSSLRLAAYSYEQYF.

The chain couples TRBV7-9 to TRBJ1-6; D is uncertain. CDR1 and CDR2 from the germline V gene are SEHNR and FQNEAQ (reference sequence). Trimming pared 1 base from V and 15 bases from J, leaving 16 bases between. CDR3 length: 14 residues. The CDR3 loop reads CASSLGGLSNRLHF. CDR3 nucleotide sequence: TGTGCCAGCAGCTTAGGAGGCTTATCAAATCGCCTCCACTTT.

J is TRBJ2-5 and V is TRBV13, with 10 nucleotides matching TRBD1. Trimming cost V 5 bases and J 6 bases; bases outside gene matches: 6. CDR3 length: 14 residues. Looked up from germline, CDR1 is PRHDT and CDR2 is FYEKMQ (reference sequence). CDR3 coding DNA: TGTGCCAGCAGCCGGACAGGGGGTGGGAAGACCCAGTACTTC. Its protein product is CASSRTGGGKTQYF.

This clone was seen just once. The rearrangement links TRBV19 to TRBJ2-1, with D uncertain. V dropped 0 bases and J dropped 1 base, with 10 bases sitting between them. This CDR3 spans 16 amino acids. Germline V gene data show CDR1 as LNHDA and CDR2 as SQIVND (reference sequence). CDR3 nucleotide sequence: TGTGCCAGTAGTATAGATCAGTGGGATTCCTACAATGAGCAGTTCTTC. This translates into CASSIDQWDSYNEQFF.

This chain joins TRBV2 and TRBJ1-5, with D perhaps TRBD1 (5 bases). This CDR3 has 14 residues. Germline V gene sequence: CDR1 SNHLY, CDR2 FYNNEI. Trimming cost V 4 bases and J 0 bases, with 7 bases left between them. CDR3 amino acids: CASSGGYSNQPQHF. In DNA, the CDR3 is TGTGCCAGCAGTGGGGGCTATAGCAATCAGCCCCAGCATTTT.

This chain joins TRBV5-1 and TRBJ1-6; D perhaps matches TRBD1 (5 bases). The CDR3 runs 14 residues. Germline values: CDR1 SGHRS, CDR2 YFSETQ. With 0 bases removed from V and 10 bases from J, the gap between germline ends came to 11 bases. The CDR3 region is CASSLVQGRSPLHF. For the CDR3, the DNA is TGCGCCAGCAGCTTGGTGCAGGGAAGATCACCCCTCCACTTT.

The chain employs TRBV29-1 and TRBJ1-5; 12 positions match TRBD1. Germline V gives CDR1 SQVTM, CDR2 ANQGSEA. The CDR3 spans 20 residues. This CDR3 reads CIHLRGPGTGGNGSNQPQHF. The CDR3, as DNA: TGCATCCACCTCAGGGGGCCCGGGACAGGGGGCAACGGTAGCAATCAGCCCCAGCATTTT.

This chain joins TRBV7-9 and TRBJ1-5; the D gene is possibly TRBD1 (5 bases). V gave up 5 bases and J gave up 5 bases, with 13 bases separating them. This CDR3 has 14 residues. Germline V gene lookup returns CDR1 SEHNR and CDR2 FQNEAQ (reference sequence). CDR3 residues: CASSHTGSDQPQHF. DNA for the CDR3: TGTGCCAGCAGCCATACAGGTTCGGATCAGCCCCAGCATTTT.